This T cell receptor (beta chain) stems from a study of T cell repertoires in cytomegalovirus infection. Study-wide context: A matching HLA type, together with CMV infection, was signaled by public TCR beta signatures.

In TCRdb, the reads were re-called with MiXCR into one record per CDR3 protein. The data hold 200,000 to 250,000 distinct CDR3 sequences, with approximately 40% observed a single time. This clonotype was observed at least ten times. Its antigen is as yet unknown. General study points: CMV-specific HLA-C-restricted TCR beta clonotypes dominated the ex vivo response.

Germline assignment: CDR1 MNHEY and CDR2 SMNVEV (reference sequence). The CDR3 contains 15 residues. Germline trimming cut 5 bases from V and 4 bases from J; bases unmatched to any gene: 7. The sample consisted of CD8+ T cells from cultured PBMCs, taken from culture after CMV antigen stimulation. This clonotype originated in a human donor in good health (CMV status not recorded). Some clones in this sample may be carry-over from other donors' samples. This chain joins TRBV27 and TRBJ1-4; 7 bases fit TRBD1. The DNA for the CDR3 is TGTGCCAGCAGTCCCCCGGACAGGCGTAATGAAAAACTGTTTTTT. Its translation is CASSPPDRRNEKLFF.